These 24 T cell receptor beta chains were all obtained from the same sample, sequenced in a study of blood T cell repertoires in COVID-19. The repertoire was sequenced with immunoSEQ multiplex PCR; TCRdb's copy has only in-frame clones and lacks some. The sample lists approximately 200,000 clones, around 77% occurring once. Specimen: peripheral blood. The receptors here all came from a man in his 60s with active or convalescent COVID-19.

This chain joins TRBV27 and TRBJ2-6, with 9 bases aligning to TRBD1. The ends lost 6 bases at V and 0 bases at J; junction bases unmatched: 12. The CDR3 has 19 amino acids. Germline lookup yields CDR1 MNHEY and CDR2 SMNVEV (reference sequence). This CDR3 reads CASRPTGQGNPSGANVLTF. CDR3 coding DNA: TGTGCCAGCAGACCAACCGGACAGGGGAACCCCTCTGGGGCCAACGTCCTGACTTTC.

V is TRBV4-3 and J is TRBJ2-2; 9 bases agree with TRBD2. The V and J ends lost 0 bases and 7 bases, in that order; junction bases with no gene match: 6. The germline V gene has CDR1 LGHNA and CDR2 YSLEER. The CDR3 covers 16 residues. As DNA, the CDR3 is TGCGCCAGCAGCCAAGATGAATGGCGGGAGGGCGGGGAGCTGTTTTTT. It is translated as CASSQDEWREGGELFF.

This rearrangement joins TRBV3-1 (or the pseudogene TRBV3-2) to TRBJ2-1; TRBD2 matches at 8 bases. Trimming took 1 base from V and 10 from J; bases not matched to a gene: 12. In germline, CDR1 is LGHDT, CDR2 YNNKEL (reference sequence). The CDR3 runs to 16 residues. CDR3 amino acids: CASSQGLAGSFVEQFF. Here the CDR3 DNA reads TGTGCCAGCAGCCAAGGATTAGCGGGATCATTTGTGGAGCAGTTCTTC.

J is TRBJ2-7 and V is TRBV4-1; 8 positions agree with TRBD2. After removal of 0 bases from V and 4 bases from J, the junction contained 8 bases not matched to a gene. This CDR3 region has 16 residues. Germline V gives CDR1 MGHRA, CDR2 YSYEKL. This CDR3 reads CASSQEGTSGGYEQYF. In DNA, the CDR3 is TGCGCCAGCAGCCAAGAAGGAACTAGCGGAGGATACGAGCAGTACTTC.

V and J are TRBV2 and TRBJ2-7, with D possibly being TRBD1 (6 bases). This CDR3 has 15 residues. Germline CDR1 reads SNHLY; CDR2 reads FYNNEI. V was trimmed by 2 bases and J by 5 bases, leaving 16 bases between them. The CDR3 region has the DNA TGTGCCAGCAGTGAACTCCGGGACATGGCTGACGAGCAGTACTTC. It specifies CASSELRDMADEQYF.

The J gene is TRBJ2-7, the V gene TRBV7-8; 8 bases align to TRBD2. The CDR3 has 16 residues. J gave up 4 bases and V 1 base, and 9 bases lay outside the gene matches. Germline assignment: CDR1 SGHVS and CDR2 FQNEAQ. For the CDR3, the DNA is TGTGCCAGCAGCTTAGATTCGGGAGGGGATGGTTACGAGCAGTACTTC. Amino acids: CASSLDSGGDGYEQYF.

The genes are TRBV13 and TRBJ2-3, with 7 positions matching TRBD1. The CDR3 is 16 residues long. Per the germline V gene, CDR1 is PRHDT and CDR2 is FYEKMQ (reference sequence). J was trimmed by 5 bases and V by 0 bases; bases with no gene match: 8. The CDR3 nucleotides read TGTGCCAGCAGCTTAGGCTCGACAGGGCGAGGAGATACGCAGTATTTT. Amino acids: CASSLGSTGRGDTQYF.

The chain couples TRBV21-1 to TRBJ2-3; the DNA was not compared with TRBD2, the D call given in the table. TRBV21-1 is described as a pseudogene. This CDR3 comprises 16 residues. DNA for the CDR3: TGTGCCAGCAGCAAAGAAGTGGCGGGTAGCACAGATACGCAGTATTTT. Its translation: CASSKEVAGSTDTQYF.

This clone was detected only a few times. The chain uses TRBV6-5 and TRBJ1-1, with a tentative D call TRBD1 (6 bases). CDR1 MNHEY and CDR2 SVGAGI come from the germline V gene. Trimming removed 2 bases at V and 1 base at J, with 8 bases between. The CDR3 totals 14 residues. The DNA for the CDR3 is TGTGCCAGCAGTTACGGCAGGGGGAACACTGAAGCTTTCTTT. Its protein product is CASSYGRGNTEAFF.

The J gene is TRBJ1-4, the V gene TRBV13; D perhaps matches TRBD1 (5 bases). CDR3 length: 16 amino acids. Germline assignment: CDR1 PRHDT and CDR2 FYEKMQ (reference sequence). V was shortened by 8 bases and J by 2 bases, with 18 bases between the two germline ends. The CDR3 region is CASGEGRFGTNEKLFF. The CDR3 bases are TGTGCCAGCGGGGAGGGGAGATTTGGCACTAATGAAAAACTGTTTTTT.

The V and J genes are TRBV5-1 and TRBJ2-1; TRBD2 matches at 10 bases. CDR3 length: 18 amino acids. V dropped 0 bases and J dropped 7; count of bases not matched to a gene: 13. Germline CDR1 SGHRS, CDR2 YFSETQ. In DNA, the CDR3 is TGCGCCAGCAGCTTGGCCAATTTTCGGAGCGGGAGGGGGAATGAGCAGTTCTTC. Protein: CASSLANFRSGRGNEQFF.

In its sample, this clone was seen once. An end of the junction differs from the germline gene, which may be a read error. The chain combines TRBV27 with TRBJ2-2, with 9 bases aligning to TRBD2. The CDR3 runs 16 residues. Germline values: CDR1 MNHEY, CDR2 SMNVEV (reference sequence). CDR3 protein: CASGFVIAGGTGELFF. The CDR3, as DNA: TGTGCCAGCGGTTTCGTTATTGCGGGAGGGACCGGGGAGCTGTTTTTT.

V usage is TRBV29-1 and J usage is TRBJ2-7; TRBD2 is a possible D gene (5 bases). In germline, CDR1 is SQVTM, CDR2 ANQGSEA. The length of the CDR3 is 15 residues. The V end was cut by 4 bases, the J end by 0 bases, with 16 bases between. Written as DNA, the CDR3 is TGCAGCGTTGTTTTGCTAGCCGGGATCTCCTACGAGCAGTACTTC. Translation gives CSVVLLAGISYEQYF.

This clone was found once. V gene TRBV6-5 combines with J gene TRBJ1-1, with unresolved D. With 0 bases removed from V and 6 bases from J, the gap between germline ends came to 14 bases. Germline V CDR1 and CDR2: MNHEY, SVGAGI. The length of the CDR3 is 15 residues. CDR3 DNA sequence: TGTGCCAGCAGTTACTCGAGGAGTAGGAGCGCTGAAGCTTTCTTT. This gives the protein CASSYSRSRSAEAFF.

The chain employs TRBV19 and TRBJ1-2; 8 positions agree with TRBD1. Germline values: CDR1 LNHDA, CDR2 SQIVND (reference sequence). The CDR3 has 15 amino acids. J lost 3 bases, V lost 6 bases, and 9 bases had no gene match. CDR3 amino acids: CASSPPRDRHYGYTF. CDR3 DNA: TGTGCCAGTAGCCCTCCCCGGGACAGGCACTATGGCTACACCTTC.

This chain links TRBV29-1 with TRBJ1-2, with D possibly matching TRBD1 (6 bases). The V gene's germline CDR1 is SQVTM and CDR2 ANQGSEA. The CDR3 is 13 amino acids. Trimming stripped 7 bases from V and 0 bases from J, with 12 bases between. The DNA for the CDR3 is TGCAGCGGGGGACACGGAGCTAACTATGGCTACACCTTC. Residues: CSGGHGANYGYTF.

The chain combines TRBV11-3 with TRBJ2-1; 8 bases are a match to TRBD2. With V trimmed by 5 bases and J by 1 base, 10 bases remained unmatched. The CDR3 length is 17 residues. The germline V gene has CDR1 SGHNT and CDR2 YENEEA. CDR3 bases: TGTGCCAGCAGCACCCAAATGAGCGGGAGTTCCTACAATGAGCAGTTCTTC. It translates to CASSTQMSGSSYNEQFF.

Ten or more counts support this clone. The sample holds other DNA sequences that translate to the same CDR3. The J gene is TRBJ2-7, the V gene TRBV6-6, with 8 bases that match TRBD1. CDR3 length: 14 amino acids. The V gene's germline CDR1 is MNHNY and CDR2 SVGAGI (reference sequence). V lost 6 bases to trimming and J lost 6 bases; unmatched junction nucleotides: 10. CDR3 sequence (DNA): TGTGCCAGCAGCCAAGGACAGGGAGGCGGCGAGCAGTACTTC. Amino acid sequence: CASSQGQGGGEQYF.

This sequence joins TRBV7-2 and TRBJ1-3; D gene ambiguous. The germline V gene has CDR1 SGHTA and CDR2 FQGNSA. This CDR3 comprises 16 residues. V dropped 4 bases and J dropped 0 bases, with 13 bases sitting between them. This chain's CDR3 is CASSSFMSGSGNTIYF. The CDR3 region has the DNA TGTGCCAGCAGCTCCTTCATGTCGGGCTCTGGAAACACCATATATTTT.

This clone was counted a single time. The chain has TRBV6-2 or TRBV6-3 and TRBJ2-1, with 9 bases matching TRBD2. The CDR3 has 15 residues. Unmatched junction bases numbered 6, after V lost 2 bases and J lost 7 bases. Germline V gives CDR1 MNHEY, CDR2 SVGEGT. The DNA of the CDR3 is TGTGCCAGCAGTTACCTCGGACTAGCGACGAATGAGCAGTTCTTC. It encodes CASSYLGLATNEQFF.

This chain joins TRBV6-5 and TRBJ2-1; 9 bases are a match to TRBD2. J lost 5 bases, V lost 6 bases, and 8 bases had no gene match. The germline V gene has CDR1 MNHEY and CDR2 SVGAGI. The CDR3 is 15 amino acids. The CDR3 here is CASRGLAIPHNEQFF. The DNA of the CDR3 is TGTGCCAGCAGGGGACTAGCTATTCCTCACAATGAGCAGTTCTTC.

The table lists this clone with a count of one. The chain uses TRBV7-3 and TRBJ2-5; 7 nucleotides agree with TRBD1. The germline gives CDR1 SGHTA, CDR2 FQGTGA. This CDR3 is built from 17 residues. J lost 3 bases, V lost 4 bases, and 14 bases had no gene match. Here the CDR3 reads CASSSYVGGGMKETQYF. The DNA for the CDR3 is TGTGCCAGCAGCTCTTACGTAGGGGGCGGAATGAAAGAGACCCAGTACTTC.

This clone was picked up a small number of times. The V gene is TRBV7-9, the J gene TRBJ1-6; TRBD1 aligns across 7 bases. Trimming cost V 3 bases and J 10 bases; bases outside gene matches: 6. The CDR3 extends over 14 amino acids. Germline CDR1 and CDR2: SEHNR and FQNEAQ (reference sequence). The CDR3 DNA is TGTGCCAGCAGCTTCCCAGGGGGGACCTCACCCCTCCACTTT. It translates to CASSFPGGTSPLHF.

The chain has TRBV7-2 and TRBJ2-7; TRBD2 might be the D (5 bases). Trimming stripped 7 bases from V and 0 bases from J, with 13 bases between. Germline assignment: CDR1 SGHTA and CDR2 FQGNSA. The CDR3 spans 14 residues. The CDR3 bases are TGTGCCAGCACCCGGCGGGCCACCTCCTACGAGCAGTACTTC. Translation gives CASTRRATSYEQYF.